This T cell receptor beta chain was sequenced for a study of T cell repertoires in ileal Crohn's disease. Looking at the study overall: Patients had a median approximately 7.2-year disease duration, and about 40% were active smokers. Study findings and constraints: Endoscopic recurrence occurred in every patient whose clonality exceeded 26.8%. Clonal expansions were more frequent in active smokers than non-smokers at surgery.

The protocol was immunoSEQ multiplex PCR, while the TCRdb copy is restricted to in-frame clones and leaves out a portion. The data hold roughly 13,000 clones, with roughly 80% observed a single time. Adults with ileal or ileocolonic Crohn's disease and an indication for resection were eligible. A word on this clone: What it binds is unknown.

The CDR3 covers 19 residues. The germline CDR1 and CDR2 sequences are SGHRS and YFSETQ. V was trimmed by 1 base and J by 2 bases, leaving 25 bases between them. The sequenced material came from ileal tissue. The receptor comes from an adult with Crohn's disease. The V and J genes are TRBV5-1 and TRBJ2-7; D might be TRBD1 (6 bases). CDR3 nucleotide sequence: TGCGCCAGCAGCTTGTTACTCTCCTCCGGGACCAGGGGCCCCTACGAGCAGTACTTC. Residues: CASSLLLSSGTRGPYEQYF.